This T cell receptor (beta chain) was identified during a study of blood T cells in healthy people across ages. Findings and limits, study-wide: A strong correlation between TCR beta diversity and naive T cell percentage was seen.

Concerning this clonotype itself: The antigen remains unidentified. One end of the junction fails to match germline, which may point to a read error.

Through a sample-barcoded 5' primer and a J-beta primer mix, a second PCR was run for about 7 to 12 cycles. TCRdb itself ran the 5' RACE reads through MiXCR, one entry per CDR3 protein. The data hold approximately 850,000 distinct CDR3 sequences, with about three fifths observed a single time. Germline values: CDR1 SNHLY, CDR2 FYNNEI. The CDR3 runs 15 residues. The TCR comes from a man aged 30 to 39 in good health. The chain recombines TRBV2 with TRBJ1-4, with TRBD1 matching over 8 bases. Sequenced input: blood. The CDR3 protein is CAGRPTGWGQEKLFF. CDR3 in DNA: TGTGCCGGCAGGCCCACAGGCTGGGGACAGGAGAAACTGTTTTTT. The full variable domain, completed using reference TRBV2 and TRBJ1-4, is EPEVTQTPSHQVTQMGQEVILRCVPISNHLYFYWYRQILGQKVEFLVSFYNNEISEKSEIFDDQFSVERPDGSNFTLKIRSTKLEDSAMYFCAGRPTGWGQEKLFFGSGTQLSVL.